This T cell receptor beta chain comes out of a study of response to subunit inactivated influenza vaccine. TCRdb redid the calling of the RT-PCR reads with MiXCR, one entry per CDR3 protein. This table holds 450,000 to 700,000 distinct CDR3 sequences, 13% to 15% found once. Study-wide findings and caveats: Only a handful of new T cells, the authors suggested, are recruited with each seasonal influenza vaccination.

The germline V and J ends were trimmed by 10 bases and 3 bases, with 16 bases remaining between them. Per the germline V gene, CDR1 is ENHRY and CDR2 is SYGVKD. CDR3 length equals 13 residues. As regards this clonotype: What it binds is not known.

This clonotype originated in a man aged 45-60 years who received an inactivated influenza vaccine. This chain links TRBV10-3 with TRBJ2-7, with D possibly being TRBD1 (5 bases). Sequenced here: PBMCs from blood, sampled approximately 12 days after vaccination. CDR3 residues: CATEQDGRYEQYF. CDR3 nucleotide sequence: TGTGCCACCGAACAGGACGGTCGCTACGAGCAGTACTTC.